Listed below are T cell receptor beta chains from one sample, sequenced in a study of breast tumors, draining lymph nodes, adjacent tissues. Via MiXCR, TCRdb re-called the multiplex PCR reads, giving one row per CDR3 protein. The sample holds around 110,000 distinct CDR3 sequences, 30% seen once. Sequenced input: axillary lymph node tissue. The receptor set was obtained from a female donor with breast cancer. Some clones in this sample may be carry-over from other donors' samples. Both conserved end residues are part of each CDR3. Each record gives: D gene, V gene, J gene, clone size, CDR3 protein, CDR3 DNA. The D gene is left open where the match is weak. Clone size appears in some rows only: once, few, many, or a class for an expanded clone.

>.|TRBV19|TRBJ1-5|.
CASSIGTGNQPQHF
TGTGCCAGTAGTATAGGCACAGGGAATCAGCCCCAGCATTTT
>.|TRBV9|TRBJ1-4|.
CASSGGLRQLGNEKLFF
TGTGCCAGCAGTGGGGGATTACGGCAACTGGGTAATGAAAAACTGTTTTTT
>TRBD1|TRBV6-2/TRBV6-3|TRBJ2-4|.
CASSHSRGQWNIQYF
TGTGCCAGCAGCCACTCCAGGGGGCAGTGGAACATTCAGTACTTC
>TRBD2|TRBV20-1|TRBJ2-7|many
CSAPTSVPSYEQYF
TGCAGTGCCCCGACTAGCGTGCCCTCCTACGAGCAGTACTTC
>TRBD1|TRBV6-4|TRBJ2-5|.
CASSDSRQGAQYF
TGTGCCAGCAGTGACTCTAGACAGGGGGCCCAGTACTTC
>TRBD2|TRBV20-1|TRBJ2-5|many
CSAREGTSRETQYF
TGCAGTGCTAGGGAAGGGACTAGCAGGGAGACCCAGTACTTC
>TRBD1|TRBV20-1|TRBJ2-5|.
CSATKTGGNQPQYF
TGCAGTGCGACCAAGACAGGGGGGAATCAGCCCCAGTACTTC
>.|TRBV5-1|TRBJ1-2|many
CASRPLANYGYTF
TGCGCCAGCAGACCCTTAGCTAACTATGGCTACACCTTC
>.|TRBV2|TRBJ2-7|many
CASSEIPGGNYEQYF
TGTGCCAGCAGTGAAATCCCCGGGGGAAACTACGAGCAGTACTTC
>TRBD1|TRBV28|TRBJ1-2|many
CASSPRGRHGYTF
TGTGCCAGCAGTCCCAGGGGGCGGCATGGCTACACCTTC
>.|TRBV5-1|TRBJ2-1|many
CASSENNEQFF
TGCGCCAGCAGCGAGAACAATGAGCAGTTCTTC
>.|TRBV12-3/TRBV12-4|TRBJ2-5|many
CASKREKTQYF
TGTGCCAGCAAAAGGGAGAAGACCCAGTACTTC
>.|TRBV7-3|TRBJ2-2|.
CASSPSRYFDRPPGHRGAVF
TGTGCCAGCAGCCCCAGCCGATACTTTGACAGACCGCCCGGACACCGGGGAGCTGTTTTT
>.|TRBV5-1|TRBJ2-7|.
CASSLDVTFYEQYF
TGCGCCAGCAGCTTGGACGTGACCTTCTACGAGCAGTACTTC
>.|TRBV7-2|TRBJ1-2|many
CASSLGAGRSSNYGYTF
TGTGCCAGCAGCTTAGGGGCAGGGAGGTCGTCTAACTATGGCTACACCTTC
>TRBD2|TRBV7-3|TRBJ2-7|many
CASSLRLAGPYEQYF
TGTGCCAGCAGCTTACGACTAGCGGGTCCCTACGAGCAGTACTTC
>.|TRBV12-3/TRBV12-4|TRBJ2-2|many
CASSPLPQAEGELFF
TGTGCCAGCAGTCCCCTCCCGCAGGCCGAAGGGGAGCTGTTTTTT
>TRBD2|TRBV29-1|TRBJ2-3|once
CSVPGVAGSTDTQYF
TGCAGCGTTCCCGGGGTAGCGGGGAGCACAGATACGCAGTATTTT